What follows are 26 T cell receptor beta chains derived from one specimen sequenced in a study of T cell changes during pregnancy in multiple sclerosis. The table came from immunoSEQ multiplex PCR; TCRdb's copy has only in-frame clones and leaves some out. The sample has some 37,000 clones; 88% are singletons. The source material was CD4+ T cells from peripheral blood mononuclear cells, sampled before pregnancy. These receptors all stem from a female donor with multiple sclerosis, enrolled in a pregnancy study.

CDR3 in DNA: TGTGCCAGCAGCTTGAGCGCAGGGGCCGGGGAGCTGTTTTTT. Its protein is CASSLSAGAGELFF. The chain links TRBV5-4 to TRBJ2-2; possibly TRBD1 for D (6 bases). CDR1 and CDR2 from the germline V gene are SGHNT and YYREEE (reference sequence). Trimming took 1 base from V and 6 from J, leaving 10 bases between them. This CDR3 region has 14 residues. The whole variable domain, filled in from reference TRBV5-4 and TRBJ2-2, reads ETGVTQSPTHLIKTRGQQVTLRCSSQSGHNTVSWYQQALGQGPQFIFQYYREEENGRGNFPPRFSGLQFPNYSSELNVNALELDDSALYLCASSLSAGAGELFFGEGSRLTVL.

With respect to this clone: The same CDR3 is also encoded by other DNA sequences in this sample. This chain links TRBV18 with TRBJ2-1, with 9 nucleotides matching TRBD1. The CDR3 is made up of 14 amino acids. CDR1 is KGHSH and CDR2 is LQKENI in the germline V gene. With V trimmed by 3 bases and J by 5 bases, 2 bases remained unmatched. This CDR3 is CASSPRDRDNEQFF. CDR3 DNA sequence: TGTGCCAGCTCACCCAGGGACAGGGACAATGAGCAGTTCTTC.

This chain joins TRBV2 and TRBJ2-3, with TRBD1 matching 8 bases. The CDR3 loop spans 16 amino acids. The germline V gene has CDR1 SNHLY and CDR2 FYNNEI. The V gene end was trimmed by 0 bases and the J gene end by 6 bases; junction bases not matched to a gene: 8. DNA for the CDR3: TGTGCCAGCAGTGAAGCCCCAGGGGGCGCGTGGGATACGCAGTATTTT. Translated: CASSEAPGGAWDTQYF.

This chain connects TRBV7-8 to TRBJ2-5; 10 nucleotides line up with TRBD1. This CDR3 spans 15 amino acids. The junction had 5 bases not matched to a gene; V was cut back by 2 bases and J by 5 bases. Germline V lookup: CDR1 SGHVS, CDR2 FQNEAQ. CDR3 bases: TGTGCCAGCAGCTTAAGGGACAGGGGAGGGGAGACCCAGTACTTC. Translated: CASSLRDRGGETQYF.

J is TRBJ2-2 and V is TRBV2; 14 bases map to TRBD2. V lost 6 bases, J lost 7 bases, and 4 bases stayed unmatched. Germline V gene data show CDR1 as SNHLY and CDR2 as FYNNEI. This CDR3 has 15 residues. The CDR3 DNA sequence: TGTGCCAGCAGCGGGACTAGCGGGAGTAGCGGGGAGCTGTTTTTT. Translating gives CASSGTSGSSGELFF.

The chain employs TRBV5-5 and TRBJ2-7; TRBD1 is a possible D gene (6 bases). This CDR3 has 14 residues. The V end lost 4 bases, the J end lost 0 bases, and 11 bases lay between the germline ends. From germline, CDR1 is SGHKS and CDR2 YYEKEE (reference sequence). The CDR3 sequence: CASSPMGHSYEQYF. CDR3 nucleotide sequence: TGTGCCAGCAGCCCGATGGGACACTCCTACGAGCAGTACTTC.

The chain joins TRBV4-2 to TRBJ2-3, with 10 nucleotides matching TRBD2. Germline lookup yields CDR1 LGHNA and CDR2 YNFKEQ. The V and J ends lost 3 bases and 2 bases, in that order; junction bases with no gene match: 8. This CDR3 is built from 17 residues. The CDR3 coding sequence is TGTGCCAGCAGCCAGGCGGTGCTAGCGGGGGTCACAGATACGCAGTATTTT. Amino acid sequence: CASSQAVLAGVTDTQYF.

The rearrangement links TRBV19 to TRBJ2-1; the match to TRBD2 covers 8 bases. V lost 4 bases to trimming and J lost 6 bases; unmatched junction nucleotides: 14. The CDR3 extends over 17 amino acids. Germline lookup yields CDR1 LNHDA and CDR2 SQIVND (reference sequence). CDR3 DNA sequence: TGTGCCAGTAGTACCGGACTAGCTTGGGCCCTGGGCAATGAGCAGTTCTTC. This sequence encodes CASSTGLAWALGNEQFF.

CDR3 protein: CAWSTGTPAGTPGNTIYF. The CDR3 bases are TGTGCCTGGAGTACGGGGACCCCGGCCGGGACACCTGGAAACACCATATATTTT. The chain employs TRBV30 and TRBJ1-3; D may be TRBD1 (6 bases). This CDR3 has 18 residues. Looked up from germline, CDR1 is GTSNPN and CDR2 is SVGIG (reference sequence). V was trimmed by 2 bases and J by 2 bases, leaving 22 bases between them.

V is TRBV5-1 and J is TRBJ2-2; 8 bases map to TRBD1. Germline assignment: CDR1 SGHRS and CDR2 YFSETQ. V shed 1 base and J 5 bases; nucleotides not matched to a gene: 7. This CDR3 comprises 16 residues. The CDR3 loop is CASSLLPGGDTGELFF. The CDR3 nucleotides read TGCGCCAGCAGCTTGCTCCCAGGGGGCGATACCGGGGAGCTGTTTTTT. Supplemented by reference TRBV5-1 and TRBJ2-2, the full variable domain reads KAGVTQTPRYLIKTRGQQVTLSCSPISGHRSVSWYQQTPGQGLQFLFEYFSETQRNKGNFPGRFSGRQFSNSRSEMNVSTLELGDSALYLCASSLLPGGDTGELFFGEGSRLTVL.

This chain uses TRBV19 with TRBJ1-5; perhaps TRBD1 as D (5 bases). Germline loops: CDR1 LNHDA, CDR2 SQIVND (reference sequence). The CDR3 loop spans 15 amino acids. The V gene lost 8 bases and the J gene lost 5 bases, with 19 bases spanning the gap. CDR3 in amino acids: CASSAGGNRDQPQHF. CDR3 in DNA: TGTGCCAGTTCCGCGGGGGGGAATAGGGATCAGCCCCAGCATTTT.

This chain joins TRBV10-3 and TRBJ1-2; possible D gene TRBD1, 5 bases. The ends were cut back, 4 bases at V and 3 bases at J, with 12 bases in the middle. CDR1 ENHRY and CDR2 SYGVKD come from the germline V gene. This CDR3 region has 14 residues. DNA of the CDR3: TGTGCCATCAGTGTCGCGGGGGAATACTATGGCTACACCTTC. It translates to CAISVAGEYYGYTF.

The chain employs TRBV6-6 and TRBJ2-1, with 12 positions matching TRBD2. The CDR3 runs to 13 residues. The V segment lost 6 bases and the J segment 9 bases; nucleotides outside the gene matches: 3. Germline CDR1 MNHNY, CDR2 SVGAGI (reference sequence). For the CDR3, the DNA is TGTGCCAGCAGCAAGACTAGCGGGGGTGAGCAGTTCTTC. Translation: CASSKTSGGEQFF.

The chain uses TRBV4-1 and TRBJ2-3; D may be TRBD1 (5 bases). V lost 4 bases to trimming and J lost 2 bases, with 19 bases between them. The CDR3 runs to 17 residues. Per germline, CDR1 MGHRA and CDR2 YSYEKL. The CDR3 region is CASSPASGRSFTDTQYF. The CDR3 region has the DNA TGCGCCAGCAGCCCAGCCTCAGGGCGGAGCTTCACAGATACGCAGTATTTT.

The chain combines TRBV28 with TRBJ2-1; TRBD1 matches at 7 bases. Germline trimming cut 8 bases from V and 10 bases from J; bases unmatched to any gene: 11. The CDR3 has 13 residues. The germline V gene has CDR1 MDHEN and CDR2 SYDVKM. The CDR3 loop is CASGPGQRYEQFF. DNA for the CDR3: TGTGCCAGCGGCCCGGGACAGCGTTACGAGCAGTTCTTC. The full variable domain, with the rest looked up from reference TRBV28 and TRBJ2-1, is DVKVTQSSRYLVKRTGEKVFLECVQDMDHENMFWYRQDPGLGLRLIYFSYDVKMKEKGDIPEGYSVSREKKERFSLILESASTNQTSMYLCASGPGQRYEQFFGPGTRLTVL.

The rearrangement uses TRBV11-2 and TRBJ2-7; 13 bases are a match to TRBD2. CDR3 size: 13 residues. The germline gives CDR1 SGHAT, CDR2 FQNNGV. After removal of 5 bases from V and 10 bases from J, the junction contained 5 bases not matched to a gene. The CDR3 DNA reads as TGTGCCAGCAGCCCAGGGACTAGCGGGATACAGTACTTC. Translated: CASSPGTSGIQYF.

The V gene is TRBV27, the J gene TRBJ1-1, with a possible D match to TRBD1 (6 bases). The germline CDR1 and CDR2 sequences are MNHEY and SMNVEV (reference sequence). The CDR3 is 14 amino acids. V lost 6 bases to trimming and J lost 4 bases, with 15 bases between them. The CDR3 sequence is CASRDTGLATEAFF. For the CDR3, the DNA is TGTGCCAGCAGGGACACAGGGCTGGCCACTGAAGCTTTCTTT.

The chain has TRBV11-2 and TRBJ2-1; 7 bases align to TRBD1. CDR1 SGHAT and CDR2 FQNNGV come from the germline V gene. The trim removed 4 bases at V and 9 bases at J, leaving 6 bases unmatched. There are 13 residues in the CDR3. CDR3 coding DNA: TGTGCCAGCAGCTCTGAGACAGGGACTGAGCAGTTCTTC. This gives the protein CASSSETGTEQFF.

The CDR3 DNA reads TGCGCCAGGTTGCGACAGGGATACAATGAGCAGTTCTTC. Protein: CARLRQGYNEQFF. The chain employs TRBV5-1 and TRBJ2-1; 7 nucleotides match TRBD1. Looked up from germline, CDR1 is SGHRS and CDR2 is YFSETQ. With V trimmed by 8 bases and J by 4 bases, 6 bases remained unmatched. The CDR3 has 13 residues.

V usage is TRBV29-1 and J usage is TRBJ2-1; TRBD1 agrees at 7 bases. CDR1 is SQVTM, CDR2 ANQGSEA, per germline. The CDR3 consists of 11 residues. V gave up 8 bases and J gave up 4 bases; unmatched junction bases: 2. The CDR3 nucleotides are TGCAGCTCGGGACAGTACAATGAGCAGTTCTTC. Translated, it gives CSSGQYNEQFF.

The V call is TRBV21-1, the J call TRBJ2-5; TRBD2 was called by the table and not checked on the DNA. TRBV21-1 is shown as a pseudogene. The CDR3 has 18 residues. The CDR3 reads CASSKVEGTSGRGETQYF. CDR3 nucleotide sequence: TGTGCCAGCAGCAAAGTGGAGGGGACTAGCGGGAGAGGGGAGACCCAGTACTTC.

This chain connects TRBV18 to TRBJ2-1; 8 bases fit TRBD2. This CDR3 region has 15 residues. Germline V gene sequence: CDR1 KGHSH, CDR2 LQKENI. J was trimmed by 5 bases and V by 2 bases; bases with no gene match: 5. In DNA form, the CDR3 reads TGTGCCAGCTCACCAGGCCTAGCGGGTAACAATGAGCAGTTCTTC. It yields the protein CASSPGLAGNNEQFF.

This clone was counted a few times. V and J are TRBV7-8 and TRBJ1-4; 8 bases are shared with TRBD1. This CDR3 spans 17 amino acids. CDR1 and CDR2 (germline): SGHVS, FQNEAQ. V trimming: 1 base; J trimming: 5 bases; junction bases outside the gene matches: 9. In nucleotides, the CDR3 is TGTGCCAGCAGCTTAGGATACAGGGGGGGGGCCAATGAAAAACTGTTTTTT. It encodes CASSLGYRGGANEKLFF.

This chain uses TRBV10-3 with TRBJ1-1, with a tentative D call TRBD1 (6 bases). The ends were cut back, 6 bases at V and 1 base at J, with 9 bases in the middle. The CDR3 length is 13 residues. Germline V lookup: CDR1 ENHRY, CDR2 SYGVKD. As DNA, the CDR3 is TGTGCCATCAGGTTACAGGGGAACACTGAAGCTTTCTTT. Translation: CAIRLQGNTEAFF.

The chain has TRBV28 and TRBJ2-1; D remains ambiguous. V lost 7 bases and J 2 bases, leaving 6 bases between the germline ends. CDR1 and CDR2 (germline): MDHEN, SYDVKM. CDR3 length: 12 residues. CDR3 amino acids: CASTDAYNEQFF. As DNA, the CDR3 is TGTGCCAGCACAGATGCCTACAATGAGCAGTTCTTC.

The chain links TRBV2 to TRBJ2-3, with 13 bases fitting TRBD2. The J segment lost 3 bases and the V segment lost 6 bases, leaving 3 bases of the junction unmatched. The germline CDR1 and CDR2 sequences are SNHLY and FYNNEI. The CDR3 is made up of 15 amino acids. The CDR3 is CASSGLAGVTDTQYF. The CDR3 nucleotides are TGTGCCAGCAGCGGACTAGCGGGAGTGACAGATACGCAGTATTTT. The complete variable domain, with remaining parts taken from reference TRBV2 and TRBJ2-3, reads EPEVTQTPSHQVTQMGQEVILRCVPISNHLYFYWYRQILGQKVEFLVSFYNNEISEKSEIFDDQFSVERPDGSNFTLKIRSTKLEDSAMYFCASSGLAGVTDTQYFGPGTRLTVL.